Each of the 2 T cell receptor beta chains below was sequenced from the same sample in a study of technical replicates of blood from a handful of donors. Sequenced by immunoSEQ multiplex PCR; TCRdb stores in-frame clones only, minus some. Here the sample spans about 58,000 clones, about 95% being singletons. The sample comprised PBMCs. Receptors originate from a human donor in good health. Some clones in this sample may be carry-over from other donors' samples.

This clone is a singleton in its sample. The chain uses TRBV5-1 and TRBJ1-2, with D possibly TRBD1 on 5 matching bases. The CDR3 runs to 15 residues. The V gene lost 0 bases and the J gene lost 7 bases, with 16 bases spanning the gap. Germline V gene sequence: CDR1 SGHRS, CDR2 YFSETQ. CDR3 in amino acids: CASSLGQTDLSGYTF. The CDR3 bases are TGCGCCAGCAGCTTGGGACAGACCGATTTGAGTGGCTACACCTTC.

The genes are TRBV5-1 and TRBJ2-5, with D perhaps matching TRBD2 (6 bases). V was trimmed by 3 bases and J by 2 bases, leaving 8 bases between them. The CDR3 runs 13 residues. Germline V gene sequence: CDR1 SGHRS, CDR2 YFSETQ. DNA of the CDR3: TGCGCCAGCAGCTCGGGACTTCAAGAGACCCAGTACTTC. Encoded protein: CASSSGLQETQYF. The full variable domain, in which reference TRBV5-1 and TRBJ2-5 provide the parts outside the CDR3, is KAGVTQTPRYLIKTRGQQVTLSCSPISGHRSVSWYQQTPGQGLQFLFEYFSETQRNKGNFPGRFSGRQFSNSRSEMNVSTLELGDSALYLCASSSGLQETQYFGPGTRLLVL.